A selection of T cell receptor beta chains follows, all from one sample in a study of shared T cell receptors in the human thymus. The assay was immunoSEQ multiplex PCR, and TCRdb's table has in-frame clones only and misses some. This sample yields hundreds of thousands of clones, of which approximately 85% are seen a single time; over 0.008% belongs to the top ten. These same data were also listed under a study on human thymus T cells.

Sample: thymocytes. These receptors came from a girl under three years old with a congenital heart defect. Both conserved end residues are part of each CDR3. D genes are given only for firm matches. Part of the rows lack a size; the others show once, few, many or a class for expanded clones.

V,size,J,D,CDR3,DNA
TRBV30,NA,TRBJ1-2,NA,CAWSADMHGYTF,TGTGCCTGGAGTGCGGACATGCATGGCTACACCTTC
TRBV27,NA,TRBJ2-2,NA,CASSPWRGRKLGELFF,TGTGCCAGCAGTCCTTGGAGGGGGCGCAAGCTCGGGGAGCTGTTTTTT
TRBV7-2,NA,TRBJ1-2,NA,CASSLEGESGYGYTF,TGTGCCAGCAGCTTAGAGGGAGAGTCGGGCTATGGCTACACCTTC
TRBV6-5,NA,TRBJ1-5,TRBD1,CASSGTGKNNQPQHF,TGTGCCAGCAGTGGGACAGGGAAGAATAATCAGCCCCAGCATTTT
TRBV2,NA,TRBJ1-5,NA,CASSSAARGNQPQHF,TGTGCCAGCAGCTCCGCCGCCAGGGGAAATCAGCCCCAGCATTTT
TRBV5-8,NA,TRBJ2-7,NA,CASSSSGPPSYEQYF,TGTGCCAGCAGCTCCTCGGGTCCGCCTTCCTACGAGCAGTACTTC
TRBV5-1,once,TRBJ1-2,NA,CASSLDARVPNYGYTF,TGCGCCAGCAGCCTCGACGCCAGGGTTCCTAACTATGGCTACACCTTC
TRBV4-1,NA,TRBJ1-5,TRBD1,CASSHRGQGLNQPQHF,TGCGCCAGCAGCCACCGTGGACAGGGCCTCAATCAGCCCCAGCATTTT
TRBV30,NA,TRBJ1-5,NA,CAWSVRYSNQPQHF,TGTGCCTGGAGTGTACGGTATAGCAATCAGCCCCAGCATTTT
TRBV11-2,NA,TRBJ2-7,NA,CASNPPEGGGITYEQYF,TGTGCCAGCAACCCCCCGGAAGGGGGGGGCATCACCTACGAGCAGTACTTC
TRBV11-2,NA,TRBJ2-1,TRBD1,CASSLGKDRAYNEQFF,TGTGCCAGCAGCCTGGGTAAGGACAGGGCGTACAATGAGCAGTTCTTC
TRBV25-1,NA,TRBJ2-3,NA,CASSDGQSTDTQYF,TGTGCCAGCAGTGATGGCCAGAGCACAGATACGCAGTATTTT
TRBV19,NA,TRBJ2-2,NA,CASSSARRGGGPGELFF,TGTGCCAGTAGTTCAGCCCGGAGAGGGGGTGGCCCGGGGGAGCTGTTTTTT
TRBV6-5,NA,TRBJ1-4,NA,CASTSDSPTNEKLFF,TGTGCCAGCACCAGCGACAGCCCAACTAATGAAAAACTGTTTTTT
TRBV15,NA,TRBJ1-2,NA,CATSRDHLGARRYGYTF,TGTGCCACCAGCAGAGATCACTTGGGGGCCCGGCGGTATGGCTACACCTTC
TRBV10-3,NA,TRBJ1-2,TRBD1,CAISEWGQVGGYTF,TGTGCCATCAGTGAGTGGGGACAGGTTGGTGGCTACACCTTC
TRBV15,NA,TRBJ1-1,TRBD1,CATSAPGQGSLSYPNTEAFF,TGTGCCACCAGCGCTCCGGGACAGGGGTCCCTCTCCTACCCGAACACTGAAGCTTTCTTT
TRBV18,NA,TRBJ2-1,NA,CASSPRDNNEQFF,TGTGCCAGCTCACCAAGGGACAACAATGAGCAGTTCTTC
TRBV5-4,few,TRBJ2-5,TRBD1,CASSQGQGYETQYF,TGTGCCAGCAGCCAGGGACAGGGTTACGAGACCCAGTACTTC
TRBV6-5,few,TRBJ2-3,TRBD2,CASSYTSGGADTQYF,TGTGCCAGCAGTTACACTAGCGGGGGGGCAGATACGCAGTATTTT
TRBV18,NA,TRBJ2-7,NA,CASSPRLGAYEQYF,TGTGCCAGCTCGCCACGACTAGGCGCCTACGAGCAGTACTTC
TRBV23-1,NA,TRBJ1-2,NA,CASSRSGDYGYTF,TGCGCCAGCAGTCGGTCGGGGGACTATGGCTACACCTTC
TRBV4-1,NA,TRBJ1-4,TRBD1,CASSSPGQGNATNEKLFF,TGCGCCAGCAGTTCCCCGGGACAGGGTAACGCAACTAATGAAAAACTGTTTTTT
TRBV2,NA,TRBJ2-7,TRBD1,CASVGQGASLVHEQYF,TGTGCCAGCGTCGGACAGGGGGCAAGTTTGGTCCACGAGCAGTACTTC
TRBV4-1,NA,TRBJ1-2,NA,CASSQLGGVRGYTF,TGCGCCAGCAGCCAATTAGGGGGGGTTCGTGGCTACACCTTC
TRBV5-1,NA,TRBJ2-4,TRBD1,CASSPTQGALAKNIQYF,TGCGCCAGCAGCCCCACCCAGGGGGCTTTGGCCAAAAACATTCAGTACTTC
TRBV5-1,NA,TRBJ1-1,NA,CASSLAGTWAFF,TGCGCCAGCAGCTTGGCCGGGACATGGGCTTTCTTT
TRBV5-5,NA,TRBJ1-5,TRBD1,CASSLVTGDHQPQHF,TGTGCCAGCAGCTTGGTGACAGGGGATCATCAGCCCCAGCATTTT
TRBV9,once,TRBJ2-1,TRBD1,CASSASGTGVDEQFF,TGTGCCAGCAGCGCCTCCGGGACAGGGGTGGATGAGCAGTTCTTC
TRBV19,NA,TRBJ1-5,TRBD1,CASSRQGVSNQPQHF,TGTGCCAGTAGCCGACAGGGTGTGAGCAATCAGCCCCAGCATTTT
TRBV27,NA,TRBJ1-5,NA,CASSFRGYLGSNQPQHF,TGTGCCAGCAGTTTCCGCGGTTACTTAGGTAGCAATCAGCCCCAGCATTTT
TRBV25-1,NA,TRBJ1-5,NA,CASSEELYSNQPQHF,TGTGCCAGCAGTGAAGAGCTGTATAGCAATCAGCCCCAGCATTTT
TRBV6-5,NA,TRBJ1-1,NA,CASSYQLGREKAFF,TGTGCCAGCAGTTACCAACTCGGCAGGGAAAAAGCTTTCTTT
TRBV14,NA,TRBJ1-1,NA,CASSPQEGPEAFF,TGTGCCAGCAGTCCACAGGAAGGCCCTGAAGCTTTCTTT
TRBV4-1,NA,TRBJ2-4,NA,CASSQAGQGLAKNIQYF,TGCGCCAGCAGCCAAGCTGGGCAGGGGCTAGCTAAAAACATTCAGTACTTC
TRBV7-3,NA,TRBJ1-1,TRBD1,CASSPRVDRGRAFF,TGTGCCAGCAGCCCAAGGGTAGACAGGGGGCGAGCTTTCTTT
TRBV9,NA,TRBJ1-2,NA,CASSLRHPDGQGYFYGYTF,TGTGCCAGCAGCCTCCGCCACCCCGACGGCCAGGGCTACTTCTATGGCTACACCTTC
TRBV7-8,NA,TRBJ2-5,NA,CASSLFLARETQYF,TGTGCCAGCAGCTTATTCCTAGCTCGAGAGACCCAGTACTTC
TRBV25-1,NA,TRBJ2-2,TRBD1,CASSEWLRDRGETGELFF,TGTGCCAGCAGTGAATGGCTCCGGGACAGGGGTGAGACCGGGGAGCTGTTTTTT
TRBV7-6,few,TRBJ1-4,NA,CASSLFAKRCSEKLFF,TGTGCCAGCAGCCTATTTGCCAAAAGATGCTCCGAAAAACTGTTTTTT
TRBV10-3,NA,TRBJ2-3,NA,CAISRTITDTQYF,TGTGCCATCAGTAGGACTATCACAGATACGCAGTATTTT
TRBV28,NA,TRBJ1-1,TRBD1,CASSLGQGGSSPVEAFF,TGTGCCAGCAGTCTCGGACAGGGAGGCTCTTCGCCCGTTGAAGCTTTCTTT